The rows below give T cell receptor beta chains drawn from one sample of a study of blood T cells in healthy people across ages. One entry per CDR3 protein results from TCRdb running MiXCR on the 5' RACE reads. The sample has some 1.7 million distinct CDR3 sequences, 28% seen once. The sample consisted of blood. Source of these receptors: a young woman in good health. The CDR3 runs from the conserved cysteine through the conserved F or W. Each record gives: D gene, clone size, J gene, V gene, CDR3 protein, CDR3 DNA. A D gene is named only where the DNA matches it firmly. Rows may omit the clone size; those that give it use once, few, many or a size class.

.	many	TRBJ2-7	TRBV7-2	CASSDPGDTYEQYF	TGTGCCAGCAGCGACCCGGGGGATACGTACGAGCAGTACTTC
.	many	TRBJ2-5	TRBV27	CASSYRIAETQYF	TGTGCCAGCAGTTACAGGATAGCGGAGACCCAGTACTTC
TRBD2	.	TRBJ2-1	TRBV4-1	CASSQDRSGGANEQFF	TGCGCCAGCAGCCAAGATCGCAGCGGGGGGGCCAATGAGCAGTTCTTC
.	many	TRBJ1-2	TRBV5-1	CASSASGDGGYTF	TGCGCCAGCAGCGCCTCAGGGGATGGTGGCTACACCTTC
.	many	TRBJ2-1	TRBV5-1	CASSLSNRRGEQFF	TGCGCCAGCAGCTTGAGTAACAGAAGAGGTGAGCAGTTCTTC
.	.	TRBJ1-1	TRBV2	CASSGGRWNTEAFF	TGTGCCAGCAGTGGGGGACGATGGAACACTGAAGCTTTCTTT
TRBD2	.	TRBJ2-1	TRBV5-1	CASSLAGTSGGSYNEQFF	TGCGCCAGCAGCTTGGCCGGGACTAGCGGGGGCTCCTACAATGAGCAGTTCTTC
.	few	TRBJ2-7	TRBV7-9	CASSNTGTHYEQYF	TGTGCCAGCAGCAACACCGGGACACACTACGAGCAGTACTTC
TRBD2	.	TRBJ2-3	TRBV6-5	CANSYGTSVPTDTQYF	TGTGCCAACAGTTATGGCACTAGCGTCCCTACAGATACGCAGTATTTT
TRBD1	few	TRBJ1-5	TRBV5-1	CASSLEGAKQPQHF	TGCGCCAGCAGCTTGGAGGGGGCAAAGCAGCCCCAGCATTTT
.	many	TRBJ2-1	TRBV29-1	CSVEGMRSRNEQFF	TGCAGCGTTGAAGGAATGCGCTCCCGCAATGAGCAGTTCTTC
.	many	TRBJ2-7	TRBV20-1	CSAIPITPGGDLRAFSYEQYF	TGCAGTGCTATCCCGATCACCCCCGGCGGCGACCTACGGGCCTTCTCCTACGAGCAGTACTTC
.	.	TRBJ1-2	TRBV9	CASSQGGGHGYTF	TGTGCCAGCAGCCAGGGTGGGGGCCATGGCTACACCTTC